Each of the 21 T cell receptor beta chains below was sequenced from the same sample in a study of cytomegalovirus exposure and HLA in healthy donors. PCR primers comprised 60 Vbeta and 13 Jbeta primers. Data came from immunoSEQ multiplex PCR; TCRdb stores just in-frame clones and leaves some out. This sample carries 150,000 or so clones, roughly 65% of them seen once, and the ten largest clones take approximately 4.4%. The material sequenced was PBMCs. The receptors come from a man younger than 35 in good health and CMV-seropositive.

The chain is built from TRBV6-5 and TRBJ2-5; possible D gene TRBD2, 6 bases. Trimming left V 3 bases short and J 5 bases short, with 10 bases between. This CDR3 has 13 amino acids. Germline loops: CDR1 MNHEY, CDR2 SVGAGI. The CDR3 loop reads CASSYRRGETQYF. The CDR3 coding sequence is TGTGCCAGCAGTTATAGACGGGGGGAGACCCAGTACTTC.

The chain carries TRBV18 and TRBJ2-7; 7 bases match TRBD1. CDR1 and CDR2 from the germline V gene are KGHSH and LQKENI. This CDR3 has 15 amino acids. The V gene end was trimmed by 2 bases and the J gene end by 3 bases; junction bases not matched to a gene: 7. CDR3 nucleotides: TGTGCCAGCTCACCAGGGGACAGAGGTGGCTACGAGCAGTACGTC. This translates into CASSPGDRGGYEQYV.

This clone showed up just a few times. V and J are TRBV5-6 and TRBJ1-5; D ambiguous. Germline-derived CDR1 and CDR2 are SGHDT and YYEEEE. V was cut by 4 bases and J by 3 bases, with 8 bases left in between. The CDR3 sequence is 13 residues long. The DNA of the CDR3 is TGTGCCAGCAGCGGCAGAAACAATCAGCCCCAGCATTTT. It is translated as CASSGRNNQPQHF. Supplemented by reference TRBV5-6 and TRBJ1-5, the full variable domain reads DAGVTQSPTHLIKTRGQQVTLRCSPKSGHDTVSWYQQALGQGPQFIFQYYEEEERQRGNFPDRFSGHQFPNYSSELNVNALLLGDSALYLCASSGRNNQPQHFGDGTRLSIL.

This chain links TRBV29-1 with TRBJ1-1; 9 bases fit TRBD1. V trimming: 5 bases; J trimming: 0 bases; junction bases outside the gene matches: 10. This CDR3 is 16 amino acids long. Germline V gives CDR1 SQVTM, CDR2 ANQGSEA. The CDR3 sequence: CSVTGGASLVNTEAFF. In nucleotides, the CDR3 is TGCAGCGTTACAGGGGGCGCTTCCCTTGTGAACACTGAAGCTTTCTTT. The whole variable domain, remainder taken from reference TRBV29-1 and TRBJ1-1, is SAVISQKPSRDICQRGTSLTIQCQVDSQVTMMFWYRQQPGQSLTLIATANQGSEATYESGFVIDKFPISRPNLTFSTLTVSNMSPEDSSIYLCSVTGGASLVNTEAFFGQGTRLTVV.

This chain links TRBV5-4 with TRBJ1-4, with TRBD1 matching over 8 bases. With 3 bases clipped from V and 10 bases from J, the junction kept 5 bases outside the gene matches. This CDR3 comprises 13 residues. CDR1 and CDR2 (germline): SGHNT, YYREEE (reference sequence). The CDR3 nucleotides are TGTGCCAGCAGCTCGGACAGGGTTGGAAAACTGTTTTTT. This gives the protein CASSSDRVGKLFF.

The chain couples TRBV5-1 to TRBJ1-5, with D maybe TRBD1 (5 bases). Germline V gives CDR1 SGHRS, CDR2 YFSETQ. This CDR3 region has 16 residues. V lost 1 base and J 1 base, leaving 12 bases between the germline ends. The CDR3 DNA follows: TGCGCCAGCAGCTTGCCCGGGGGGGGGAGCAATCAGCCCCAGCATTTT. Protein sequence: CASSLPGGGSNQPQHF.

The chain is built from TRBV11-2 and TRBJ1-3, with 8 bases matching TRBD1. V trimming: 5 bases; J trimming: 0 bases; junction bases outside the gene matches: 6. The CDR3 loop spans 16 amino acids. Per germline, CDR1 SGHAT and CDR2 FQNNGV. CDR3 loop: CASSMGQANSGNTIYF. Here the CDR3 DNA reads TGTGCCAGCAGCATGGGACAGGCAAACTCTGGAAACACCATATATTTT.

The chain has TRBV9 and TRBJ1-1, with 7 bases identical to TRBD1. CDR1 is SGDLS and CDR2 is YYNGEE in the germline V gene. V shed 4 bases, J shed 5 bases, and the junction held 8 bases outside the gene matches. This CDR3 is 14 amino acids long. The DNA for the CDR3 is TGTGCCAGCAGCCCCTACAGGGGTGAAACTGAAGCTTTCTTT. Translating it yields CASSPYRGETEAFF.

The rearrangement joins TRBV18 to TRBJ1-4, with D maybe TRBD1 (5 bases). CDR1 is KGHSH and CDR2 is LQKENI in the germline V gene. The CDR3 runs to 15 residues. V lost 2 bases and J lost 3, with 10 bases in between. For the CDR3, the DNA is TGTGCCAGCTCACCAACGGGGGTTGCTAATGAAAAACTGTTTTTT. Protein sequence: CASSPTGVANEKLFF.

DNA of the CDR3: TGTGCCAGCAGTTACTTCGGGGAGGGTGGGACTGAAGCTTTCTTT. Translating gives CASSYFGEGGTEAFF. The chain employs TRBV6-5 and TRBJ1-1, with D unresolved. Germline lookup yields CDR1 MNHEY and CDR2 SVGAGI. The CDR3 has 15 residues. Trimming cost V 1 base and J 5 bases, with 14 bases left between them.

This chain uses TRBV5-4 with TRBJ2-3; 11 bases are a match to TRBD2. Trimming at V came to 3 bases and at J to 7 bases, leaving 7 bases not matched to a gene. CDR3 length: 15 amino acids. CDR1 and CDR2 from the germline V gene are SGHNT and YYREEE (reference sequence). CDR3 loop: CASSSGTSGTYTQYF. CDR3 coding DNA: TGTGCCAGCAGCTCGGGGACTAGCGGTACCTATACGCAGTATTTT.

The chain links TRBV30 to TRBJ1-2; TRBD1 matches at 9 bases. V was clipped by 6 bases and J by 2 bases; unmatched bases: 4. There are 13 residues in the CDR3. Germline V gene sequence: CDR1 GTSNPN, CDR2 SVGIG (reference sequence). CDR3 DNA sequence: TGTGCCTGTTCCGGGACAGGGAACTATGGCTACACCTTC. It translates to CACSGTGNYGYTF. Full variable domain (outside the CDR3, taken from reference TRBV30 and TRBJ1-2): SQTIHQWPATLVQPVGSPLSLECTVEGTSNPNLYWYRQAAGRGLQLLFYSVGIGQISSEVPQNLSASRPQDRQFILSSKKLLLSDSGFYLCACSGTGNYGYTFGSGTRLTVV.

This clone has a handful of counts. The V and J genes are TRBV4-1 and TRBJ1-5; D perhaps matches TRBD1 (5 bases). The CDR3 totals 14 residues. The ends were cut back, 4 bases at V and 7 bases at J, with 14 bases in the middle. Germline V gene lookup returns CDR1 MGHRA and CDR2 YSYEKL. The CDR3 DNA follows: TGCGCCAGCAGCCCTCCAGGGAATGAGCAGCCCCAGCATTTT. It translates to CASSPPGNEQPQHF.

This chain connects TRBV28 to TRBJ2-3; TRBD2 matches 13 bases. CDR1 MDHEN and CDR2 SYDVKM come from the germline V gene. CDR3 length equals 16 residues. Losses at the gene ends were 5 bases for V and 2 bases for J; bases not matched to a gene: 4. CDR3: CASSQTSGGPTDTQYF. In DNA, the CDR3 is TGTGCCAGCAGTCAGACTAGCGGGGGGCCCACAGATACGCAGTATTTT.

V usage is TRBV6-1 and J usage is TRBJ2-2, with D hard to call. Germline V CDR1 and CDR2: MNHNS, SASEGT. The CDR3 is 13 residues long. V lost 2 bases to trimming and J lost 6 bases, with 7 bases between them. Here the CDR3 DNA reads TGTGCCAGCAGTGAAACGGTCCCCGGGGAGCTGTTTTTT. Encoded protein: CASSETVPGELFF.

The J gene is TRBJ2-7, the V gene TRBV23-1; D is unclear. TRBV23-1 is labeled an ORF, and its function is uncertain. The V end lost 1 base, the J end lost 5 bases, and 18 bases lay between the germline ends. This CDR3 has 16 amino acids. This chain's CDR3 is CASSQLVAGPRNEQYV. The CDR3 nucleotides are TGCGCCAGCAGTCAATTAGTGGCAGGTCCCAGGAACGAGCAGTACGTC.

This chain connects TRBV9 to TRBJ1-5, with unresolved D. The germline V gene encodes CDR1 SGDLS and CDR2 YYNGEE. V was trimmed by 0 bases and J by 3 bases, leaving 10 bases between them. The CDR3 sequence is 15 residues long. The CDR3 loop reads CASSVGVSYNQPQHF. CDR3 DNA sequence: TGTGCCAGCAGCGTAGGTGTATCTTACAATCAGCCCCAGCATTTT. The full variable domain, its missing parts supplied by reference TRBV9 and TRBJ1-5, is DSGVTQTPKHLITATGQRVTLRCSPRSGDLSVYWYQQSLDQGLQFLIQYYNGEERAKGNILERFSAQQFPDLHSELNLSSLELGDSALYFCASSVGVSYNQPQHFGDGTRLSIL.

This clone was detected a few times. The chain couples TRBV19 to TRBJ1-5, with D tentatively TRBD1 (5 bases). Germline-derived CDR1 and CDR2 are LNHDA and SQIVND (reference sequence). Trimming took off 3 bases at V and 6 bases at J, with 12 bases between the two ends. The CDR3 is made up of 14 amino acids. Here the CDR3 DNA reads TGTGCCAGTAGTATGGGCAGGGCATTTCAGCCCCAGCATTTT. Protein product: CASSMGRAFQPQHF.

About this clone: The junction shows a germline mismatch at one end, possibly a read error. The chain carries TRBV28 and TRBJ1-2; no definite D call. This CDR3 contains 13 residues. CDR1 and CDR2 from the germline V gene are MDHEN and SYDVKM. This chain's CDR3 is CASSLRENYGYTF. CDR3 in DNA: TGTGCCAGCAGTCTTAGAGAGAACTACGGCTACACCTTC.

This clone was picked up one time. The chain combines TRBV6-1 with TRBJ1-1; 7 bases are shared with TRBD1. Per the germline V gene, CDR1 is MNHNS and CDR2 is SASEGT. V lost 2 bases, J lost 4 bases, and 4 bases stayed unmatched. This CDR3 contains 14 residues. The CDR3 DNA sequence: TGTGCCAGCAGTGAAAGGGGGCCGAGCACTGAAGCTTTCTTT. The encoded protein is CASSERGPSTEAFF.

The gene calls are TRBV7-2 and TRBJ2-5, with D tentatively TRBD2 (7 bases). Germline CDR1 and CDR2: SGHTA and FQGNSA. This CDR3 has 15 residues. The V end lost 5 bases, the J end lost 4 bases, and 17 bases lay between the germline ends. For the CDR3, the DNA is TGTGCCAGCAGCGGGGGGGCGTATGAGGGAGAGACCCAGTACTTC. As protein: CASSGGAYEGETQYF.